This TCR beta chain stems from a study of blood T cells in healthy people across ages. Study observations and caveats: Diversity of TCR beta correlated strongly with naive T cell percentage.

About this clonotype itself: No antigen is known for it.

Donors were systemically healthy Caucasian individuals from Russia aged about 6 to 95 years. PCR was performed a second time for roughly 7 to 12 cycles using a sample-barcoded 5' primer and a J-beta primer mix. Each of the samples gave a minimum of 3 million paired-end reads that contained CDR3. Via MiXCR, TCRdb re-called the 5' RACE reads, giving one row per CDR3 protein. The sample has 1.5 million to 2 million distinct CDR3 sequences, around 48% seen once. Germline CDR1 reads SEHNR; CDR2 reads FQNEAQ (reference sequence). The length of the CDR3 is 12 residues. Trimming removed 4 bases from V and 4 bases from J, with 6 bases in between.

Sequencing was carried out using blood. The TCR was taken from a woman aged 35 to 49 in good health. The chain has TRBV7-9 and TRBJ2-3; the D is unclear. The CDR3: CASSWKADTQYF. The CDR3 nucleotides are TGTGCCAGCAGCTGGAAAGCAGATACGCAGTATTTT.